The T cell receptor beta chain under discussion was sequenced for a study of T cell repertoires in cytomegalovirus infection. Turning to the study itself: Matching HLA type and CMV infection were both indicated by public TCR beta signatures. Overall study results and limits: CMV-specific HLA-C-restricted TCR beta clonotypes dominated the ex vivo response.

This clonotype was seen more than once but under ten times. The antigen remains undetermined. This CDR3 spans 13 amino acids. The germline V and J ends were trimmed by 0 bases and 1 base, with 3 bases remaining between them. The V gene's germline CDR1 is MNHEY and CDR2 SVGAGI. Each CDR3 protein gets one entry after TCRdb re-called the reads with MiXCR. The data hold roughly 310,000 distinct CDR3 sequences, with 29% observed a single time. The material sequenced was cultured PBMCs, taken from culture after CMV antigen stimulation. The receptor's source is a human donor in good health (CMV status not recorded). Some clones in this sample may be carry-over from other donors' samples. This chain links TRBV6-5 with TRBJ1-1; D not certain. DNA of the CDR3: TGTGCCAGCAGTTACTCCGCGAACACTGAAGCTTTCTTT. Translating gives CASSYSANTEAFF.